This is a list of T cell receptor beta chains from one sample in a study of shared clonotypes between healthy human individuals. The table came from immunoSEQ multiplex PCR; TCRdb's copy has only in-frame clones and leaves some out. Counted here are more than 2 million clones, approximately 96% occurring once; the ten biggest clones make up more than 0.1%. The sample was naive CD4+ T cells sorted from blood. These receptors all stem from a man younger than 35 in good health. The CDR3 runs from the conserved cysteine through the conserved F or W. Each record gives: V gene, CDR3 protein.

V: TRBV4-1
CDR3: CASSQDLTSGGETQYF

V: TRBV7-2
CDR3: CASSLDSGGPGSYEQYF

V: TRBV5-4
CDR3: CASSLGSGGQGYTF

V: TRBV5-3
CDR3: CARAPGGDNEQFF

V: TRBV5-6
CDR3: CASSLWVEGSQETQYF

V: TRBV28
CDR3: CASSLTGRFDGYTF

V: TRBV5-4
CDR3: CASSGGTSRAAGELFF

V: TRBV6-6
CDR3: CASSVPSARTDTQYF

V: TRBV6-6
CDR3: CASGGLWNNQPQHF

V: TRBV5-4
CDR3: CASSRGLQEETQYF

V: TRBV10-3
CDR3: CAISEGWNEQFF

V: TRBV18
CDR3: CASSRTTEGAYNSPLHF

V: TRBV9
CDR3: CASSVGGVGETQYF

V: TRBV2
CDR3: CASSEDTKNTEAFF

V: TRBV29-1
CDR3: CSVQTYSGNTIYF

V: TRBV5-1
CDR3: CASYPLRDRVPYHTKNIQYF

V: TRBV27
CDR3: CASSPRLGTAYYGYTF

V: TRBV7-2
CDR3: CASSEDRNQPQHF

V: TRBV6-5
CDR3: CASRRGQATAGYTF

V: TRBV28
CDR3: CASTGPNEKLFF

V: TRBV7-9
CDR3: CASSQDLVQSAAEAFF

V: TRBV6-5
CDR3: CASSPMTGGNEQYF

V: TRBV7-9
CDR3: CASSLQGGTNEKLFF

V: TRBV30
CDR3: CAWSETGRGNTIYF

V: TRBV5-1
CDR3: CASSNSGSYEQYF

V: TRBV7-2
CDR3: CASSPPGDTQYF

V: TRBV7-9
CDR3: CASSLTPAPTF

V: TRBV10-3
CDR3: CAIREDRGGYEQYF

V: TRBV18
CDR3: CASSPWDRELYSANEKLFF

V: TRBV5-1
CDR3: CASSFSGGQVGEKLFF

V: TRBV10-2
CDR3: CASSDVTGGAEGYTF

V: TRBV10-3
CDR3: CASRAADTEAFF

V: TRBV6-1
CDR3: CASRVTVDENYGYTF

V: TRBV15
CDR3: CATSRPGLAGSSYNEQFF

V: TRBV18
CDR3: CASSPEDRLAGDYNEQFF

V: TRBV6-5
CDR3: CASSAGQGAFEQYF

V: TRBV5-4
CDR3: CASNLLGQGRTGELFF